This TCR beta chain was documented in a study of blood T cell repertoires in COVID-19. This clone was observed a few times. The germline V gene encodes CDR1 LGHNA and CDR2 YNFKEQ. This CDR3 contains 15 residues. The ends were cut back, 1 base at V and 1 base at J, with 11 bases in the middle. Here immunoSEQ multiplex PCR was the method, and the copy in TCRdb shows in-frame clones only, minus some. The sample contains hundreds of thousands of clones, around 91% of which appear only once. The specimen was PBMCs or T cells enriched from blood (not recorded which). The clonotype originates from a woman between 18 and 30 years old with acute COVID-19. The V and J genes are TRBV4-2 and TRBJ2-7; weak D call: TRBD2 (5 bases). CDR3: CASSQGISASYEQYF. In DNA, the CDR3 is TGTGCCAGCAGCCAAGGAATTAGCGCGTCCTACGAGCAGTACTTC.